Shown below are 7 T cell receptor beta chains from a single sample sequenced in a study of T cell repertoires in cytomegalovirus infection. Antigen specificity for these receptors is unknown. TCRdb re-called the reads with MiXCR, one entry per CDR3 protein. Of approximately 600,000 distinct CDR3 sequences in the sample, around two fifths were seen once. The source material was cultured PBMCs, sampled from culture after CMV antigen stimulation. Receptors originate from a human donor in good health (CMV status not recorded). Some clones in this sample may be carry-over from other donors' samples.

This sequence joins TRBV7-2 and TRBJ2-7; tentative D call: TRBD2 (5 bases). Trimming pared 4 bases from V and 6 bases from J, leaving 16 bases between. The CDR3 extends over 14 amino acids. Per germline, CDR1 SGHTA and CDR2 FQGNSA. The DNA for the CDR3 is TGTGCCAGCAGCTCTAATGGGCTAGCCGGCGAGCAGTACTTC. This sequence encodes CASSSNGLAGEQYF. Drawing the rest from reference TRBV7-2 and TRBJ2-7, the complete variable domain is GAGVSQSPSNKVTEKGKDVELRCDPISGHTALYWYRQSLGQGLEFLIYFQGNSAPDKSGLPSDRFSAERTGGSVSTLTIQRTQQEDSAVYLCASSSNGLAGEQYFGPGTRLTVT.

This clonotype was detected a few times. The CDR3 is CASSWGGTGSSTDTQYF. The CDR3 region has the DNA TGTGCCAGCAGTTGGGGGGGTACAGGGTCTAGCACAGATACGCAGTATTTT. The chain has TRBV28 and TRBJ2-3; perhaps TRBD2 as D (7 bases). This CDR3 is built from 17 residues. The V end was cut by 4 bases, the J end by 0 bases, with 17 bases between. Germline loops: CDR1 MDHEN, CDR2 SYDVKM.

The rearrangement uses TRBV6-6 and TRBJ2-1; 12 bases map to TRBD2. Germline V gives CDR1 MNHNY, CDR2 SVGAGI (reference sequence). This CDR3 is built from 18 residues. V lost 5 bases, J lost 2 bases, and 10 bases stayed unmatched. The CDR3: CASSGRLAGALPYNEQFF. DNA of the CDR3: TGTGCCAGCAGTGGGAGACTAGCGGGAGCCCTACCCTACAATGAGCAGTTCTTC.

This clonotype was seen only a few times. The gene calls are TRBV12-3 or TRBV12-4 and TRBJ2-1, with D maybe TRBD2 (5 bases). The CDR3 contains 14 residues. V shed 6 bases and J shed 6 bases, with 15 bases lying between them. CDR3 in amino acids: CASRAPYAGNEQFF. DNA of the CDR3: TGTGCCAGCAGGGCCCCCTATGCGGGCAATGAGCAGTTCTTC.

The chain joins TRBV7-9 to TRBJ2-1; 7 positions match TRBD2. In germline, CDR1 is SEHNR, CDR2 FQNEAQ (reference sequence). CDR3 length: 15 amino acids. J lost 7 bases, V lost 4 bases, and 10 bases had no gene match. This CDR3 reads CASSSPLARGNEQFF. CDR3 coding DNA: TGTGCCAGCAGCTCCCCACTAGCGCGAGGAAATGAGCAGTTCTTC.

This clonotype was observed at least ten times. The rearrangement uses TRBV5-1 and TRBJ1-6; D is possibly TRBD1 (6 bases). Germline CDR1 reads SGHRS; CDR2 reads YFSETQ. The CDR3 has 19 amino acids. Trimming shortened V by 0 bases and J by 5 bases, and 21 bases separated the two germline ends. Here the CDR3 DNA reads TGCGCCAGCAGCTTGGTTTCAGGTCCAAGGGGGACTGATAATTCACCCCTCCACTTT. This gives the protein CASSLVSGPRGTDNSPLHF.

This clonotype has only one observation. The chain carries TRBV20-1 and TRBJ2-7; D might be TRBD1 (6 bases). Germline CDR1 is DFQATT and CDR2 is SNEGSKA (reference sequence). This CDR3 has 13 residues. The V end was cut by 6 bases, the J end by 0 bases, with 12 bases between. The CDR3 region has the DNA TGCAGTGCCACCGACAGGCCCTCCTACGAGCAGTACTTC. It encodes CSATDRPSYEQYF.